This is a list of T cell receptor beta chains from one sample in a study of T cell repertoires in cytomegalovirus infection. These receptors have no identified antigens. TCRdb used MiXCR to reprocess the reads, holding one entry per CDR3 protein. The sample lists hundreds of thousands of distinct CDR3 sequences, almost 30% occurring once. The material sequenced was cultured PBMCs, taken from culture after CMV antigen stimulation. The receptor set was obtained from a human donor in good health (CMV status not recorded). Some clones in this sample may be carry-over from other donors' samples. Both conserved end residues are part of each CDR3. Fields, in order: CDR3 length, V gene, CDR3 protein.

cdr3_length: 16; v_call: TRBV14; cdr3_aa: CASSQPGTGPGNTIYF
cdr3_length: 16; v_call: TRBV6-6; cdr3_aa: CASSRPWTSGYNEQFF
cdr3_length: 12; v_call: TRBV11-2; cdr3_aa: CASSLGDGWEYF
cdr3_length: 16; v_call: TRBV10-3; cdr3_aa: CAISEGLGTGRSPLHF
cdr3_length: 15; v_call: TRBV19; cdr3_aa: CASSMVQREGLEQFF
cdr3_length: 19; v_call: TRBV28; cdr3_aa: CASSPRSGRARGVTDTQYF
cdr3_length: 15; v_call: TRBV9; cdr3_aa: CASSVDSGHIYEQYF
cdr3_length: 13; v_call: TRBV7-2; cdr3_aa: CASSRGHPYEQYF
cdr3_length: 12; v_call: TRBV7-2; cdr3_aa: CASITGAEEQFF
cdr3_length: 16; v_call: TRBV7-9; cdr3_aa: CASSLAQGSKTDTQYF
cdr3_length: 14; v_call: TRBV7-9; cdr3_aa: CASSIGQETYGYTF
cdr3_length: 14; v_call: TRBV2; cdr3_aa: CASLQGHSTDTQYF
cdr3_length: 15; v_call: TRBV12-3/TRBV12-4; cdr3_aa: CASSRLAANYNEQFF
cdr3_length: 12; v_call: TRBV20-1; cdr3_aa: CSQGAGGDTQYF
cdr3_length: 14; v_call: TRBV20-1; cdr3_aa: CSANRDREGQPQHF
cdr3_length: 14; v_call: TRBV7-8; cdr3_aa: CASSLEHNTGELFF
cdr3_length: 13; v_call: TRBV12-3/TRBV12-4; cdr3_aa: CASGSGGPYEQYF